Listed here are 5 T cell receptor beta chains from one sample, sequenced in a study of shared clonotypes between healthy human individuals. Naive CD8 cells comprised CD45RO-negative, CCR7-positively selected cells, excluding terminally differentiated effector memory CD45RA+ cells. Measured with immunoSEQ multiplex PCR; TCRdb has only the in-frame clones, and not every one. The data contain around 600,000 clones, roughly 96% of them singletons. The sequenced material came from naive CD8+ T cells sorted from blood. The receptors here all came from a woman aged 25 to 45 in good health.

A single count supports this clone. The chain joins TRBV2 to TRBJ2-7; D perhaps matches TRBD1 (7 bases). Trimming cost V 3 bases and J 7 bases, with 19 bases left between them. CDR1 is SNHLY and CDR2 is FYNNEI in the germline V gene. There are 15 residues in the CDR3. CDR3 sequence (DNA): TGTGCCAGCAGTGACCTTTTGGAGGGGGCAGGTGAGCAGTACTTC. It translates to CASSDLLEGAGEQYF.

This rearrangement joins TRBV15 to TRBJ1-2; no firm D call. This CDR3 contains 14 residues. The germline V and J ends were trimmed by 4 bases and 0 bases, with 9 bases remaining between them. CDR1 is LNHNV, CDR2 YYDKDF, per germline (reference sequence). In nucleotides, the CDR3 is TGTGCCACCAGCAATGATGGGGCTAACTATGGCTACACCTTC. Its protein product is CATSNDGANYGYTF.

The V and J genes are TRBV28 and TRBJ2-1; maybe TRBD1 (6 bases). The CDR3 sequence is 14 residues long. CDR1 is MDHEN and CDR2 is SYDVKM in the germline V gene. The V and J ends lost 7 bases and 2 bases respectively, with 12 bases between them. CDR3 coding DNA: TGTGCCAGCACTCTGGGGGCGACCTACAATGAGCAGTTCTTC. It yields the protein CASTLGATYNEQFF.

V is TRBV5-4 and J is TRBJ2-7; 10 bases match TRBD1. The trim removed 3 bases at V and 0 bases at J, leaving 0 bases unmatched. Germline values: CDR1 SGHNT, CDR2 YYREEE (reference sequence). This CDR3 spans 14 amino acids. The DNA of the CDR3 is TGTGCCAGCAGCTGGACAGGGGGCTCCTACGAGCAGTACTTC. Translated: CASSWTGGSYEQYF.

The chain recombines TRBV18 with TRBJ2-4; tentatively, D is TRBD2 (6 bases). Per germline, CDR1 KGHSH and CDR2 LQKENI. Trimming took 1 base from V and 1 from J, leaving 14 bases between them. There are 17 residues in the CDR3. As DNA, the CDR3 is TGTGCCAGCTCACCACTCTCGCGGGAAGTGGCCAAAAACATTCAGTACTTC. This encodes CASSPLSREVAKNIQYF.